This paragraph covers one T cell receptor beta chain sequence. What this receptor recognizes is not known. Nothing much larger sits one base from this clone, and base qualities are not available. The sample is drawn from a study of cytomegalovirus exposure and HLA in healthy donors (dated by TCRdb to 2016 to 2017). The study in broad terms: According to an earlier analysis of several hundred of the donors, 150 million to 200 million T cells yielded over 100 million unique TCR beta sequences and about 280 Gb of sequence data. Roughly 300 gigabases of sequencing data and 91 million or so unique TCR sequences made up an early release that covered 640 HLA-typed donors. The genetic ancestry cluster associated with self-reported Caucasian donors included roughly 84% of the roughly 400 genotyped donors. The study aimed to test whether signatures of past pathogen exposure could be identified by cataloging public T cell receptors. The study profiled the T cell repertoires of under 850 subjects by immunosequencing and related them to cytomegalovirus serostatus. Along with the roughly 700-subject first cohort, a separate validation cohort of over a hundred different subjects was used. To predict cytomegalovirus infection status, the study combined high-throughput TCR immunosequencing, statistical association of individual TCRs with disease status, and machine learning. A later analysis re-analyzed previously published TCR beta repertoires from 666 donors and added high-resolution HLA genotyping to study TCR occurrence patterns. The later analysis used no new phenotypic data to find candidate immune exposures, relying instead on TCR beta sequences and their occurrence across donors. An earlier analysis of roughly 580 of the donors used high-throughput TCR beta sequencing to judge whether each TCR beta V gene segment behaved as functional or pseudogenic. Donor age, sex, ethnicity and CMV serostatus were compiled alongside the repertoire data. A later genetic analysis took genome-wide SNP genotypes for about three fifths of the 666 donors and used that subset as a discovery cohort. Every discovery cohort repertoire had been produced on one sequencing platform. HLA typing included class I and class II loci at four-digit resolution. Typing coverage differed by locus: A, B, C, DRB1 and DQB1 were typed in about 629-640 donors, DQA1 in about 500, DPA1 in approximately 610, and DPB1 in 450 to 490. Several DR-DQ haplotypes were treated as single units for association and clustering because of strong linkage in the cohort. On average, roughly 250,000 unique TCR beta nucleotide sequences were sequenced per donor among 300 to 500 genotyped donors of the cohort, with 15% to 20% of those sequences being non-productive. What the authors observed across the whole study: Broadly in line with IMGT annotations, most TCR beta V segments showed up in productive rearrangements about 90% or about 30% of the time in an earlier analysis of about 500 of the donors. Sequencing depth was assumed to be roughly uniform across donors in the presence/absence analyses, though that assumption may not hold. In a later analysis, TCR association rates were found to vary across HLA loci, with the most associated TCRs seen for DRB1 alleles and the fewest for HLA-C alleles. An association between a missense DCLRE1C variant and V-gene and J-gene trimming of TCR beta chains was found in a later genetic analysis and replicated in an independent cohort. Some IMGT-functional V segments, including TRBV6-2 and TRBV6-3, could not be distinguished by the 87-base-pair reads and were therefore excluded. A cluster of highly shared sequence variants was judged likely to represent a technical artifact of the sequencing pipeline. A later analysis found that most CMV-associated TCR beta chains appeared HLA-restricted, with HLA associations seemingly driven largely by CMV exposure. The authors suggested that the approach could potentially be generalized to other disease states and immunological phenotypes. In vitro tests confirmed that a few of the cytomegalovirus-associated TCR beta chains recognize cytomegalovirus antigens. In a later analysis, HLA-associated TCR beta chains were found to be more clonally expanded and to have lower generation probabilities than equally common non-associated chains. Correlated functional status among segregating V segments might be attributable to linkage disequilibrium, but an unknown experimental factor could not be ruled out. When HLA alleles, especially DR and DQ, strongly co-occurred, attributing TCR associations to individual alleles was difficult. In a later genetic analysis, fewer N-insertions in productive TCRs were reported among donors in an Asian-associated ancestry cluster than the roughly 700-donor mean. Most TCR sequences were observed very rarely across donors, whereas some public TCRs were present in many individuals. This cohort had only TCR beta chains sequenced, and the lack of alpha or paired-chain data limited which features could be detected. The classifier was reported to diagnose cytomegalovirus status with high specificity and sensitivity in both the original and validation cohorts. For the cohort, immune exposure information was limited to CMV serostatus. In the study, approximately 160 TCR beta chains were listed as associated with cytomegalovirus. A further reported finding was that TCR beta sequences accurately predicted the HLA-A and HLA-B alleles for most subjects in the first cohort. Specific HLA alleles were associated with about 17,000 TCR beta sequences at a false discovery rate of 0.05 in a later analysis. In a later analysis, several top co-occurrence clusters were reported to appear linked to parvovirus B19, influenza, CMV and Epstein-Barr virus. HLA typing was unavailable for some donors at each locus, so association tests used only the typed subset. The earlier analysis of almost 600 of the donors excluded roughly 17 rarely observed V segments, including chromosome 9 orphons, because counts were too low.

In total, roughly 670 healthy bone marrow donors made up the cohort. Cohort members were all nominally healthy when sampled, although unrecorded immune exposures were likely present. The donor was CMV seronegative and belonged to the group of 352 seronegative cohort members. A peripheral blood sample was provided by each donor, and peripheral blood mononuclear cells were used for TCR beta sequencing. The Qiagen DNeasy Blood Extraction Kit was used to extract genomic DNA from the blood cell samples. Library method: the immunoSEQ multiplex PCR assay. For the multiplex PCR, a mixture combining 60 forward primers for TCR Vbeta segments and 13 reverse primers for TCR Jbeta segments was used. A multiplex PCR assay on genomic DNA amplified the CDR3 region of rearranged TCR beta genes. Amplified TCR beta libraries were sequenced as 87-base-pair reads on the Illumina HiSeq System. The authors processed their data as follows. Across the 670 or so repertoires, a later analysis counted 80 million or so unique TCR beta chains, approximately 10 million of which were shared by at least two donors. Raw reads were error-corrected and collapsed into unique sequences by a nearest-neighbor algorithm in which closely related sequences were merged to remove PCR and sequencing errors. Alignment of CDR3 sequences to IMGT reference sequences was used to assign V, D and J gene segments. For a sequence to be retained, a match of at least six nucleotides to both a V gene segment and a J gene segment was required. Rearrangements were classified as productive when the CDR3 lacked stop codons and remained in frame with V and J, and all other rearrangements were classified as non-productive. CDR3 was defined according to IMGT convention as the region running from the second conserved V-encoded cysteine to the conserved J-encoded phenylalanine. Sequences without an unambiguous match to a single V gene segment were excluded from the earlier analysis of 500 to 700 of the donors. In an earlier analysis of several hundred of the donors, V segments were called functional above 56.7% productive rearrangements and were called segregating when the between-donor standard deviation exceeded 5%. To diagnose cytomegalovirus status from the catalog of TCR beta chain sequences, a statistical classification framework was built. In a later analysis, V and J genes were assigned by comparing TCR nucleotide sequences against IMGT/GENE-DB human TR gene sequences. In a later analysis, CDR3 sequences and most-parsimonious VDJ recombination scenarios were assigned using the TCRdist pipeline. A later analysis defined each TCR beta chain by its CDR3 amino acid sequence plus V-gene family, and excluded reads lacking a unique V-gene family. As a way to deal with suspected cross-contamination and a sequencing artifact, a later analysis dropped hundreds of nucleotide sequences that were highly shared and had low generation probability. For each public chain, a later analysis derived a clonal expansion index from normalized ranks of inferred template counts within each repertoire. In a later analysis, generation probabilities were computed with a VDJ recombination model fitted to out-of-frame rearrangements, and the resulting probabilities were checked against IGoR. Hypergeometric tests were used in a later analysis to score TCR-TCR, TCR-HLA and TCR-CMV co-occurrence, with a repertoire-size bias correction applied to the TCR pairs. A later analysis estimated false discovery rates by permuting HLA or CMV assignments 20 times. In a later analysis, co-occurring TCRs were grouped using DBSCAN, and TCRdist sequence similarity was added for clustering within HLA-allele-positive subsets. For co-occurrence clustering, repertoires with fewer than 30,000 or more than 120,000 public chains were excluded, along with several repertoires with anomalous nucleotide sharing. TCRdb stores this immuneACCESS table with in-frame sequences only. Part of the clones is absent; in the studies checked, under half of the shortfall reflects unresolved V genes, and no reason is known for the rest. V, J and clone size reflect that table, while D and trimming were determined from the DNA. The sample table lists 120,000 to 150,000 clones, around 79% of them with a count of one. The ten largest clonotypes hold 2.5% to 3.5% of the sample.

CDR1 and CDR2 (SGHAT, FQNNGV) derive from the germline V gene. Cut back by 6 bases and 2 bases, the V and J ends lie 15 bases apart. There are 15 amino acids in the CDR3, from cysteine to phenylalanine inclusive. Only the CDR3 portion is preserved as DNA: 45 bases, with reading frame beginning at the first base. The TCR sequence derives from a female donor in good health and CMV-seronegative. The receptor chain draws on TRBV11-2 and TRBJ2-3, with a tentative D gene TRBD1 over 6 matching bases. The sequenced sample consisted of PBMCs. The CDR3 loop reads CASRAPGTHTDTQYF. The DNA sequence follows: TGTGCCAGCAGAGCTCCCGGGACACACACAGATACGCAGTATTTT.